This TCR beta chain was recovered during a study of post-analysis software for immune sequencing data. Study in general: There were relapsing-remitting, secondary progressive and progressive-relapsing multiple sclerosis among the disease courses included.

Study conclusions and caveats: Comparison with controls showed significantly lower normalized Chao1 diversity in multiple sclerosis patients. Clustering by F measure revealed strong co-clustering among samples prepared together in one batch. Elevated frequency relative to controls characterized roughly 5 TRBV segments in patients, TRBV5-6, TRBV5-1 and TRBV20-1 among them.

Germline CDR1 MGHRA, CDR2 YSYEKL. The V and J ends lost 0 bases and 2 bases respectively, with 17 bases between them. The CDR3 runs 17 residues. For this clonotype: Its target is not known.

Tagging with unique molecular identifiers was a feature of the TCR beta cDNA libraries. The authors obtained 540,000 or so cDNA molecules from about 0.94 to 9.7 million T cells. TCRdb reanalysed the PCR reads using MiXCR and keeps one entry per CDR3 protein. The table includes approximately 630,000 distinct CDR3 sequences, over 45% detected once. This TCR was sampled from a girl aged 2-10 years with multiple sclerosis. The chain combines TRBV4-1 with TRBJ2-7; D possibly uses TRBD1 or TRBD2 (7 bases each). The sample was blood. This CDR3 reads CASSQDFGAGGAYEQYF. The DNA for the CDR3 is TGCGCCAGCAGCCAAGATTTTGGTGCAGGGGGGGCCTACGAGCAGTACTTC.